This TCR beta chain was profiled in a study of blood T cell repertoires in COVID-19 (dated by TCRdb to between 2020 and 2021). Background for the entire study: The collaborator samples originated in the United States, Italy and Spain and spanned the acute and convalescent phases of COVID-19. The prospective study material was composed of cDNA or gDNA derived from T cells, B-cell-depleted T cells, or PBMCs. Deeply sampled blood TCRbeta repertoires from subjects exposed to, actively infected with, or recovered from COVID-19 were included in the dataset. A freely available public database, intended as a resource for researchers studying the immune response to SARS-CoV-2, is where the repertoires were released. Samples were obtained from the ongoing ImmuneRACE study (first 160 participants) and from 1,000 to 1,500 subjects provided by 6 global collaborators. A de-identified subject ID, COVID-19 status, age in years and sex were almost always included in the sample metadata. HLA class I and class II types, where available, came from metadata supplied by the sample provider rather than from assay-based typing. Overall study outcomes, separate from this receptor: Clinical and demographic metadata were provided uncurated, with the amount varying by source and participant.

One collaborating source in Seattle enrolled patients during active infection and followed them longitudinally through the course of disease. The collaborating institutions used their own protocols to collect whole blood in K2EDTA tubes. For TCRbeta analysis, collaborators shipped samples in one of three forms: frozen whole blood, isolated PBMCs, or DNA extracted from either of those sample types. The immunoSEQ Assay, a bias-controlled multiplex PCR, was used to amplify TCRbeta CDR3 regions from genomic DNA. Turning to the authors' computational methods: Within the assay, amplification of reference gene primers was used to estimate how many nucleated cells each sample contained. To quantify the absolute abundance of each unique TCRbeta CDR3 rearrangement, sequence reads were collapsed and filtered. Productive Simpson clonality was computed per sample as the square root of Simpson's diversity index over productive rearrangements. TCRdb mirrors the immuneACCESS table, restricted to in-frame sequences. Some clones are absent from its copies; in checked studies, under half trace to an unresolved V gene, and the reason for the others is unknown. V and J calls and clone size are given by that table; D and trimming were obtained from the DNA. In all, the sample holds roughly 100,000 clones, and around 78% of those were seen once. The ten most abundant clones make up 6.2% of the sample.

The germline V gene yields SNHLY for CDR1 and FYNNEI for CDR2. V has 8 bases trimmed and J has 5 bases trimmed; junction bases matching no gene number 7. The CDR3 sequence holds 14 residues, the cysteine and phenylalanine included. Only the CDR3 DNA stays, 42 bases, in frame from base 1. The sample holds one count of this clone. There is no known antigen for this receptor. Per-base quality was not reported, and no clone a single base away is much larger than it. The TCR originated in a man at least 80 years old with COVID-19, enrolled during active disease. The sequenced material came from peripheral blood. The sequence joins TRBV2 to TRBJ2-7; TRBD2 lines up with 12 middle nucleotides. The bases are TGTGCCAGCGCCGGGCTAGCGGGAGGGCACGAGCAGTACTTC. Translated, this gives CASAGLAGGHEQYF.